This TCR beta chain was documented in a study of beta chain features in type 1 diabetes. Every bit of the isolated RNA underwent reverse transcription, so sequencing read expressed TCRB transcripts. Sequenced by immunoSEQ multiplex PCR; TCRdb stores in-frame clones only, minus some. The sample lists 600,000 to 650,000 clones; about 14% were seen once. Germline V CDR1 and CDR2: SGHNT, YYREEE (reference sequence). V was trimmed by 3 bases and J by 2 bases, leaving 20 bases between them. The CDR3 loop spans 17 amino acids. The specimen was naive CD4+ T cells from blood. This receptor was taken from a man aged 18 to 29 in good health. This chain connects TRBV5-4 to TRBJ2-5; D is perhaps TRBD1 (7 bases). The CDR3 region has the DNA TGTGCCAGCAGCTCAGGGACAGATCCCGGGGGACAAGAGACCCAGTACTTC. This sequence encodes CASSSGTDPGGQETQYF.